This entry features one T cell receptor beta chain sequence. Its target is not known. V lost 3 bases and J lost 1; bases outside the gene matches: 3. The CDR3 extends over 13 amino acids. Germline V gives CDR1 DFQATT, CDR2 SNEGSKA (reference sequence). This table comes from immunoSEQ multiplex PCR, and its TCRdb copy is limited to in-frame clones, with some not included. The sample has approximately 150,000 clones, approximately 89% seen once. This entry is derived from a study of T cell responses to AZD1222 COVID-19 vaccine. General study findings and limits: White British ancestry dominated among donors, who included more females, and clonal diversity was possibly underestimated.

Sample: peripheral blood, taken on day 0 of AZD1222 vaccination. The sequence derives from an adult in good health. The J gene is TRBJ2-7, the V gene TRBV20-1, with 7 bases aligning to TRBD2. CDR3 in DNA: TGCAGTGCTAGTCTAGCGGCTTCCTACGAGCAGTACTTC. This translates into CSASLAASYEQYF.